The rows below give T cell receptor beta chains drawn from one sample of a study of CD8 T cells in ankylosing spondylitis. TCRdb re-called the 5' RACE reads through MiXCR, storing one row per CDR3 protein. The sample gives around 300,000 distinct CDR3 sequences, under 15% of which show up once; less than 1.1% is in the top ten. Sequenced input: blood, either unsorted or a sorted T cell fraction (not recorded which). These receptor sequences come from a male donor with ankylosing spondylitis or in good health (not recorded which). The CDR3 runs from the conserved cysteine through the conserved F or W. A D gene is named only where the DNA matches it firmly. Only some rows state a clone size, as once, few, many or a class for expanded clones.

>TRBJ2-3|TRBV12-3/TRBV12-4|15|few|.
CASSLGVGFTDTQYF
TGTGCCAGCAGTTTAGGGGTCGGATTCACAGATACGCAGTATTTT
>TRBJ2-2|TRBV12-3/TRBV12-4|14|.|TRBD2
CASREAGGLWELFF
TGTGCCAGCAGGGAGGCGGGGGGCCTGTGGGAGCTGTTTTTT
>TRBJ1-1|TRBV12-3/TRBV12-4|12|many|.
CASSANRDEAFF
TGTGCCAGCAGTGCAAACAGGGACGAAGCTTTCTTT
>TRBJ2-7|TRBV6-5|14|.|.
CASSYSRGIYEQYF
TGTGCCAGCAGTTACTCTCGGGGGATCTACGAGCAGTACTTC
>TRBJ2-3|TRBV12-3/TRBV12-4|13|few|.
CASTPRGTDTQYF
TGTGCCAGCACCCCGCGCGGCACAGATACGCAGTATTTT
>TRBJ1-2|TRBV6-2/TRBV6-3|15|.|.
CASSYSRGENYGYTF
TGTGCCAGCAGTTACTCGAGGGGTGAAAACTATGGCTACACCTTC
>TRBJ2-5|TRBV10-3|15|few|.
CAISESPGAAETQYF
TGTGCCATCAGTGAGTCGCCGGGAGCGGCGGAGACCCAGTACTTC
>TRBJ1-1|TRBV5-1|15|.|.
CASTLRPGENTEAFF
TGCGCCAGCACCCTCCGCCCCGGCGAGAACACTGAAGCTTTCTTT
>TRBJ1-2|TRBV2|11|few|.
CASTGQLGYTF
TGTGCCAGCACCGGACAGTTGGGCTACACCTTC
>TRBJ2-5|TRBV20-1|14|.|.
CSARGPGVWETQYF
TGCAGTGCTAGAGGCCCGGGGGTGTGGGAGACCCAGTACTTC
>TRBJ1-1|TRBV6-1|14|few|TRBD1
CASSMTGGDTEAFF
TGTGCCAGCTCCATGACAGGGGGGGACACTGAAGCTTTCTTT
>TRBJ2-3|TRBV7-6|15|.|.
CASSLATGSTDTQYF
TGTGCCAGCAGCTTAGCTACAGGTAGCACAGATACGCAGTATTTT
>TRBJ2-3|TRBV12-3/TRBV12-4|16|.|.
CASSSTGRGPTDTQYF
TGTGCCAGCAGTTCGACGGGTCGGGGGCCCACAGATACGCAGTATTTT
>TRBJ1-1|TRBV4-2|15|.|.
CASSQRPGIDTEAFF
TGTGCCAGCAGCCAACGTCCTGGGATCGACACTGAAGCTTTCTTT
>TRBJ2-1|TRBV3-1|16|.|TRBD2
CASSQSPRGSYNEQFF
TGTGCCAGCAGCCAATCCCCGCGGGGGTCCTACAATGAGCAGTTCTTC
>TRBJ2-2|TRBV6-1|17|.|.
CASSETGGRRNTGELFF
TGTGCCAGCAGTGAAACGGGGGGCCGTAGGAACACCGGGGAGCTGTTTTTT
>TRBJ1-4|TRBV7-8|16|.|TRBD1
CASSLAGTGGNEKLFF
TGTGCCAGCAGTTTAGCCGGGACAGGGGGGAATGAAAAACTGTTTTTT
>TRBJ1-1|TRBV29-1|14|few|.
CSVTAGWVNTEAFF
TGCAGCGTAACCGCAGGGTGGGTGAACACTGAAGCTTTCTTT
>TRBJ1-5|TRBV11-2|14|.|.
CASSLGLGDRPQHF
TGTGCCAGCAGCTTAGGCCTCGGTGACCGGCCCCAGCATTTT
>TRBJ1-4|TRBV5-1|15|few|.
CASSPGPLGNEKLFF
TGCGCCAGCAGCCCGGGACCTCTTGGCAATGAAAAACTGTTTTTT
>TRBJ1-6|TRBV6-5|12|few|.
CASSPEGLPLHF
TGTGCCAGCAGTCCCGAGGGGTTACCCCTCCACTTT
>TRBJ1-1|TRBV27|18|few|.
CASRPWTVRPPVGTEAFF
TGTGCCAGCAGACCCTGGACAGTTCGACCGCCCGTGGGCACTGAAGCTTTCTTT
>TRBJ2-4|TRBV3-1|13|.|TRBD2
CASSQVSSGGQYF
TGTGCCAGCAGCCAAGTTTCCAGCGGGGGTCAGTACTTC
>TRBJ2-3|TRBV3-1|13|.|.
CASSPFDSNTQYF
TGTGCCAGCAGCCCCTTCGACTCAAATACGCAGTATTTT
>TRBJ1-2|TRBV3-1|13|many|.
CASSQDTRGGYTF
TGTGCCAGCAGCCAAGATACCAGGGGCGGCTACACCTTC
>TRBJ2-7|TRBV7-9|13|few|.
CASSLEMPSEQYF
TGTGCCAGCAGCTTAGAGATGCCGAGCGAGCAGTACTTC
>TRBJ1-5|TRBV10-3|13|.|.
CAISDQNNQPQHF
TGTGCCATCAGTGACCAGAACAATCAGCCCCAGCATTTT
>TRBJ2-7|TRBV14|15|.|.
CASSQDLRGTYEQYF
TGTGCCAGCAGCCAAGATCTGCGGGGAACCTACGAGCAGTACTTC
>TRBJ2-5|TRBV5-6|15|few|.
CASSSLRAPQETQYF
TGTGCCAGCAGCTCCCTTCGGGCCCCACAAGAGACCCAGTACTTC
>TRBJ2-6|TRBV5-1|16|.|.
CASSYEAVWGANVLTF
TGCGCCAGCAGCTATGAAGCCGTGTGGGGGGCCAACGTCCTGACTTTC
>TRBJ2-1|TRBV10-3|13|few|.
CAISTGIYNEQFF
TGTGCCATCAGTACAGGGATCTACAATGAGCAGTTCTTC
>TRBJ1-1|TRBV7-2|13|.|.
CASSFQGPTEAFF
TGTGCCAGCAGCTTCCAGGGCCCCACTGAAGCTTTCTTT
>TRBJ2-2|TRBV10-3|14|few|TRBD1
CATQGAPNTGELFF
TGTGCCACGCAGGGGGCACCGAACACCGGGGAGCTGTTTTTT
>TRBJ2-1|TRBV6-1|15|.|.
CASSEARSTFNEQFF
TGTGCCAGCAGTGAAGCTAGGTCAACTTTCAATGAGCAGTTCTTC
>TRBJ2-2|TRBV5-1|18|.|TRBD1
CASSLLGQGDSNTGELFF
TGCGCCAGCAGCTTGCTGGGACAGGGGGATTCGAACACCGGGGAGCTGTTTTTT
>TRBJ2-1|TRBV3-1|12|few|.
CASSHLDNEQFF
TGTGCCAGCAGCCACTTAGACAATGAGCAGTTCTTC
>TRBJ2-3|TRBV2|13|few|.
CASRGQYTDTQYF
TGTGCCAGCAGAGGACAGTACACAGATACGCAGTATTTT